This T cell receptor (beta chain) derives from a study of T cell responses to AZD1222 COVID-19 vaccine. Overall study results and limits: The study sampled repertoires only after the peak T cell response.

V was clipped by 2 bases and J by 5 bases, with 15 bases between them. The CDR3 runs to 15 residues. Germline V lookup: CDR1 MNHEY, CDR2 SVGEGT. This clone was seen once. As yet, its antigen is unknown. Some clones are missing from TCRdb's copy, which holds only in-frame ones; the method was immunoSEQ multiplex PCR. The sample records tens of thousands of clones, over 85% being singletons. Sequenced material: peripheral blood, taken 28 days after the second AZD1222 dose. This chain connects TRBV6-2 or TRBV6-3 to TRBJ1-1; unclear D gene. The TCR comes from an adult who received the AZD1222 COVID-19 vaccine. The CDR3 coding sequence is TGTGCCAGCAGTTACCCCCGTGTAGCGGGGACTGAAGCTTTCTTT. It is translated as CASSYPRVAGTEAFF.